These 12 T cell receptor beta chains originate from one sample sequenced in a study of radiation and T cells in renal cell carcinoma. Clones were read by immunoSEQ multiplex PCR, and TCRdb kept only the in-frame ones, dropping some. The table has 120,000 or so clones, 81% seen once. Noted time point: blood 2 weeks post-SBRT. Treatment here: 15 Gy SBRT to primary tumor, nephrectomy 4 weeks later. Specimen: blood, collected from a patient whose treatment included radiotherapy and nephrectomy. These receptors originate from a man in his forties or fifties with renal cell carcinoma.

This sequence joins TRBV5-1 and TRBJ2-7; D not resolved. The germline V gene encodes CDR1 SGHRS and CDR2 YFSETQ. The CDR3 spans 11 residues. Trimming took 5 bases from V and 0 from J, leaving 3 bases between them. The CDR3 DNA reads as TGCGCCAGCAGTTCCTCCTACGAGCAGTACTTC. It codes for CASSSSYEQYF.

This chain links TRBV2 with TRBJ2-3; D is perhaps TRBD2 (5 bases). The V end was cut by 7 bases, the J end by 2 bases, with 19 bases between. The CDR3 totals 16 residues. The V gene's germline CDR1 is SNHLY and CDR2 FYNNEI. The CDR3 DNA is TGTGCCAGCATCACGTTGGGCCTAGCCAACACAGATACGCAGTATTTT. Residues: CASITLGLANTDTQYF.

This rearrangement joins TRBV11-2 to TRBJ2-5, with 11 bases aligning to TRBD2. This CDR3 is 15 amino acids long. V gave up 1 base and J gave up 4 bases; unmatched junction bases: 2. CDR1 and CDR2 from the germline V gene are SGHAT and FQNNGV. This CDR3 is CASSLATSGGETQYF. CDR3 nucleotides: TGTGCCAGCAGCTTAGCTACTAGCGGGGGAGAGACCCAGTACTTC. Full variable domain (outside the CDR3, taken from reference TRBV11-2 and TRBJ2-5): EAGVAQSPRYKIIEKRQSVAFWCNPISGHATLYWYQQILGQGPKLLIQFQNNGVVDDSQLPKDRFSAERLKGVDSTLKIQPAKLEDSAVYLCASSLATSGGETQYFGPGTRLLVL.

The chain recombines TRBV7-7 with TRBJ1-6, with unresolved D. Germline V CDR1 and CDR2: SSHAT, FNYEAQ (reference sequence). CDR3 length: 13 residues. The CDR3 is CASSSQVNSPLHF. CDR3 DNA sequence: TGTGCTAGCTCGTCGCAGGTTAATTCACCCCTCCACTTT.

The CDR3: CASSPPRGQGARSPLHF. CDR3 in DNA: TGTGCCAGCTCACCACCGCGCGGACAGGGGGCTCGATCACCCCTCCACTTT. The J gene is TRBJ1-6, the V gene TRBV18; 11 bases fit TRBD1. CDR1 is KGHSH and CDR2 is LQKENI in the germline V gene. V was pared by 0 bases and J by 10 bases, with 8 bases of the junction left unmatched. There are 17 residues in the CDR3.

V usage is TRBV7-3 and J usage is TRBJ2-7; no definite D call. CDR1 and CDR2 (germline): SGHTA, FQGTGA. Trimming pared 11 bases from V and 5 bases from J, leaving 10 bases between. The CDR3 is 10 amino acids. The CDR3 here is CACTVHEQYF. CDR3 bases: TGTGCCTGCACTGTCCACGAGCAGTACTTC.

This clone came up many times. The chain uses TRBV19 and TRBJ1-6; 7 positions agree with TRBD1. Germline V gene lookup returns CDR1 LNHDA and CDR2 SQIVND (reference sequence). J was trimmed by 8 bases and V by 9 bases; bases with no gene match: 13. The CDR3 extends over 15 amino acids. In DNA form, the CDR3 reads TGTGCCAGCCGAACGATTGACAGGGATCATTCACCCCTCCACTTT. Its protein is CASRTIDRDHSPLHF.

Here the CDR3 reads CASLGYNEQFF. In DNA, the CDR3 is TGTGCCAGTTTGGGCTACAATGAGCAGTTCTTC. The V and J genes are TRBV2 and TRBJ2-1, with D unresolved. The V and J ends lost 9 bases and 3 bases respectively, with 6 bases between them. CDR1 is SNHLY and CDR2 is FYNNEI in the germline V gene. This CDR3 has 11 residues.

The rearrangement joins TRBV6-5 to TRBJ1-2; 7 bases map to TRBD1. Losses at the gene ends were 0 bases for V and 5 bases for J; bases not matched to a gene: 6. This CDR3 comprises 15 residues. The germline V gene has CDR1 MNHEY and CDR2 SVGAGI. The CDR3, as DNA: TGTGCCAGCAGTTACTCGACGCAGGGGGGGTATGGCTACACCTTC. It yields the protein CASSYSTQGGYGYTF.

V gene TRBV7-8 combines with J gene TRBJ2-1; 7 bases agree with TRBD2. CDR3 size: 16 residues. Per germline, CDR1 SGHVS and CDR2 FQNEAQ. With 1 base clipped from V and 0 bases from J, the junction kept 3 bases outside the gene matches. DNA of the CDR3: TGTGCCAGCAGCTTAGGACCGGGAGGCTCCTACAATGAGCAGTTCTTC. It yields the protein CASSLGPGGSYNEQFF.

This clone occurred a few times. This chain uses TRBV5-4 with TRBJ1-1; 7 bases line up with TRBD1. Germline CDR1 reads SGHNT; CDR2 reads YYREEE (reference sequence). The CDR3 extends over 16 amino acids. V was pared by 3 bases and J by 1 base, with 9 bases of the junction left unmatched. The CDR3 bases are TGTGCCAGCAGCTCCAGGACGGCAGGGGGGAACACTGAAGCTTTCTTT. This gives the protein CASSSRTAGGNTEAFF.

This chain links TRBV28 with TRBJ2-3; 10 nucleotides agree with TRBD2. J gave up 15 bases and V 10 bases, and 19 bases lay outside the gene matches. The CDR3 spans 14 residues. CDR1 is MDHEN and CDR2 is SYDVKM in the germline V gene. CDR3 loop: CATALEPSGRSSYF. Written as DNA, the CDR3 is TGTGCCACCGCGTTGGAGCCTAGCGGGAGAAGTAGTTATTTT.